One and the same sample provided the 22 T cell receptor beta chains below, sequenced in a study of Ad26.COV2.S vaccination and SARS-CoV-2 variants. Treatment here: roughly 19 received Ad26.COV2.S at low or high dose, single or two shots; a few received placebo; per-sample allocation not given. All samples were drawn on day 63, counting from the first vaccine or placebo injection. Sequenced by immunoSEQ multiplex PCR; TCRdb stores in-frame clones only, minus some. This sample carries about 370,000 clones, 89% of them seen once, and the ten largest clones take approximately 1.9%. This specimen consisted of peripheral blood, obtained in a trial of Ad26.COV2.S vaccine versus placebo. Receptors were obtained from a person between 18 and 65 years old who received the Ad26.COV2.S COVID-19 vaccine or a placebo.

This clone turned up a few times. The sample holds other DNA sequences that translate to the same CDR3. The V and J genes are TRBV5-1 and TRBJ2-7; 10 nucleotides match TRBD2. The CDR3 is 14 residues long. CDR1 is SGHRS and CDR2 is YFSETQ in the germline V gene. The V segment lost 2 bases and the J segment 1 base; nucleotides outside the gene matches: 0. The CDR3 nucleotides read TGCGCCAGCAGCTTACTAGCGGGGTCCTACGAGCAGTACTTC. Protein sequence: CASSLLAGSYEQYF.

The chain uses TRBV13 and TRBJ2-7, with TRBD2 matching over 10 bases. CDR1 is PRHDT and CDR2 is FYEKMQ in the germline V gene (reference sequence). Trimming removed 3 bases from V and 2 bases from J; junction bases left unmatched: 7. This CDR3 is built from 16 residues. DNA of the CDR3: TGTGCCAGCAGCTTTAGACTAGCGGGCTTCCCCTACGAGCAGTACTTC. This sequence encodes CASSFRLAGFPYEQYF.

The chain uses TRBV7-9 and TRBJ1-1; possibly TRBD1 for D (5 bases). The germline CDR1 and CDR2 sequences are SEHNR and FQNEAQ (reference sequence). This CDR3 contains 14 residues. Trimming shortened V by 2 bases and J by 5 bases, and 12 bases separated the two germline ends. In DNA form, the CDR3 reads TGTGCCAGCAGCTTAACCTACCAGGGAACTGAAGCTTTCTTT. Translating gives CASSLTYQGTEAFF.

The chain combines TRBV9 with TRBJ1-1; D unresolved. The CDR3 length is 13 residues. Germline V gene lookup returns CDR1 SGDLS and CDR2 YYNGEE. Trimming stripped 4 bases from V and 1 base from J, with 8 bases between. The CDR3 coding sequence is TGTGCCAGCAGCCAAGGCGGGAACACTGAAGCTTTCTTT. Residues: CASSQGGNTEAFF.

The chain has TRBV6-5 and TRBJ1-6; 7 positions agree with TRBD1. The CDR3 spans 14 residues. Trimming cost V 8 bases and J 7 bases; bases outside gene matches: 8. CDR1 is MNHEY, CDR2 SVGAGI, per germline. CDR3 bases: TGTGCCAGCCGGCGACAGGGCGTCAATTCACCCCTCCACTTT. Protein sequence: CASRRQGVNSPLHF.

The CDR3 reads CASSLQYDSLEKLFF. DNA of the CDR3: TGCGCCAGCAGCCTCCAATATGACAGTCTTGAAAAACTGTTTTTT. This chain links TRBV4-3 with TRBJ1-4, with TRBD1 as a possible D gene (5 bases). The CDR3 is made up of 15 amino acids. CDR1 is LGHNA, CDR2 YSLEER, per germline. Trimming took off 4 bases at V and 7 bases at J, with 16 bases between the two ends.

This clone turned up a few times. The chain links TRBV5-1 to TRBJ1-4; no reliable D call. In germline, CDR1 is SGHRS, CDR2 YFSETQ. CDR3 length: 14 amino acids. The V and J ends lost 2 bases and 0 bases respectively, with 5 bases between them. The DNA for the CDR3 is TGCGCCAGCAGCTTCGAGGCAACTAATGAAAAACTGTTTTTT. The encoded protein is CASSFEATNEKLFF.

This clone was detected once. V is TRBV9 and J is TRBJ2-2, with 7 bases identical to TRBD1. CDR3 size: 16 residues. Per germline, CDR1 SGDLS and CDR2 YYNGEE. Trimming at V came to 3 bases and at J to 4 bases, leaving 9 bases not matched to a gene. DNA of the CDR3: TGTGCCAGCAGCGCGAACACAGGGGCGCGCACCGGGGAGCTGTTTTTT. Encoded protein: CASSANTGARTGELFF.

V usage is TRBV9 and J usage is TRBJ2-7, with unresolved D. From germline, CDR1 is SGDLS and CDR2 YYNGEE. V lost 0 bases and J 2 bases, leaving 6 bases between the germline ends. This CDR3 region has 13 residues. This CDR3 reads CASSVEVAYEQYF. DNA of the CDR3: TGTGCCAGCAGCGTAGAGGTAGCCTACGAGCAGTACTTC.

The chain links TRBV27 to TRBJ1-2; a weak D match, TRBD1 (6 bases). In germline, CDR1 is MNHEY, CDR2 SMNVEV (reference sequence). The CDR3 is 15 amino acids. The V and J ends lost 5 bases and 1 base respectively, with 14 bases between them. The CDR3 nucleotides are TGTGCCAGCAGTAACACAGGGAGGGGTAACTATGGCTACACCTTC. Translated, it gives CASSNTGRGNYGYTF.

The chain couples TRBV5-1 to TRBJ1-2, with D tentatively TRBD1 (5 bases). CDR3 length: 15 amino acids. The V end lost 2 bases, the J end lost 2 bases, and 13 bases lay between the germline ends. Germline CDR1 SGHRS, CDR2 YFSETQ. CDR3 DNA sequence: TGCGCCAGCAGCTTAAGGACAACGAAAAACTATGGCTACACCTTC. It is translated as CASSLRTTKNYGYTF.

The CDR3: CASSPGTGGPNSNQPQHF. In DNA form, the CDR3 reads TGTGCCAGCTCACCCGGGACAGGGGGTCCTAATAGCAATCAGCCCCAGCATTTT. The chain is built from TRBV18 and TRBJ1-5; 11 positions agree with TRBD1. Germline V lookup: CDR1 KGHSH, CDR2 LQKENI. The V segment lost 3 bases and the J segment 0 bases; nucleotides outside the gene matches: 7. The CDR3 runs to 18 residues.

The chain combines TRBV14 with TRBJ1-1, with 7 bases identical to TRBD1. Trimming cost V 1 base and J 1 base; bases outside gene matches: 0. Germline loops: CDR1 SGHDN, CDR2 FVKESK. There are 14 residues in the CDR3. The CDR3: CASSQGQGNTEAFF. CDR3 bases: TGTGCCAGCAGCCAAGGACAGGGGAACACTGAAGCTTTCTTT. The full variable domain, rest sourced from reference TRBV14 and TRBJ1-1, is EAGVTQFPSHSVIEKGQTVTLRCDPISGHDNLYWYRRVMGKEIKFLLHFVKESKQDESGMPNNRFLAERTGGTYSTLKVQPAELEDSGVYFCASSQGQGNTEAFFGQGTRLTVV.

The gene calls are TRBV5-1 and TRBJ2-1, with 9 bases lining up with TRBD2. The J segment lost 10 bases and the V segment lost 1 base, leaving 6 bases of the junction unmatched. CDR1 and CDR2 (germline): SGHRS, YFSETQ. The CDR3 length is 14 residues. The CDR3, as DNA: TGCGCCAGCAGCTTGTCCGTGACTAGCGGAGAGCAGTTCTTC. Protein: CASSLSVTSGEQFF. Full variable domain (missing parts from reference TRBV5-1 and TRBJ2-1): KAGVTQTPRYLIKTRGQQVTLSCSPISGHRSVSWYQQTPGQGLQFLFEYFSETQRNKGNFPGRFSGRQFSNSRSEMNVSTLELGDSALYLCASSLSVTSGEQFFGPGTRLTVL.

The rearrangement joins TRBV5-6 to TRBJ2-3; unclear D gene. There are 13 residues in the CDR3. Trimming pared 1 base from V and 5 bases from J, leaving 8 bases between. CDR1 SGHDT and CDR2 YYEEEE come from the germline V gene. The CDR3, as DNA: TGTGCCAGCAGCTTGAGCGACGGAGATACGCAGTATTTT. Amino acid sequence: CASSLSDGDTQYF.

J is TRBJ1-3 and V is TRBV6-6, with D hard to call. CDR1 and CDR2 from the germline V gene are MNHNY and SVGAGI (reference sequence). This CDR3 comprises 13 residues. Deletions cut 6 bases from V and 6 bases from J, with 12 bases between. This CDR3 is CASSERVVNTIYF. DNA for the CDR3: TGTGCCAGCAGCGAGAGGGTTGTAAACACCATATATTTT.

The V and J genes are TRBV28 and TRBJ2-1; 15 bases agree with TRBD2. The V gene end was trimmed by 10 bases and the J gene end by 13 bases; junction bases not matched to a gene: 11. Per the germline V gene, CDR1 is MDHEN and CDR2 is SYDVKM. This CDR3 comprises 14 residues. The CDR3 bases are TGTGCCACTCACGGTGGACTAGCGGGAGGGCCACAGTTCTTC. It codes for CATHGGLAGGPQFF.

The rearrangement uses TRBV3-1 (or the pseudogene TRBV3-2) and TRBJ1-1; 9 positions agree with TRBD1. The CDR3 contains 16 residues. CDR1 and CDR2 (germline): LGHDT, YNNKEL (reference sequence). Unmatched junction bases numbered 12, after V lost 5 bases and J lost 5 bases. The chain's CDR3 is CASSKRTGTGQTEAFF. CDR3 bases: TGTGCCAGCAGCAAACGCACCGGGACAGGGCAGACTGAAGCTTTCTTT.

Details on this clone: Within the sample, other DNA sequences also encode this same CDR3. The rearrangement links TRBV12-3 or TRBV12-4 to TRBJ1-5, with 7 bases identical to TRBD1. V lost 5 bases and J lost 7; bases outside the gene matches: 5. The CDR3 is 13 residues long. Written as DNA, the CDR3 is TGTGCCAGCAGTCTGACAGGGAACCAGCCCCAGCATTTT. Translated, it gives CASSLTGNQPQHF.

CDR3 DNA: TGTGCCAGCAGCTTAGGACAGGGGAGCACTGAAGCTTTCTTT. Its protein product is CASSLGQGSTEAFF. V and J are TRBV7-2 and TRBJ1-1; 8 bases line up with TRBD1. Germline V gene lookup returns CDR1 SGHTA and CDR2 FQGNSA. This CDR3 region has 14 residues. V dropped 1 base and J dropped 4; count of bases not matched to a gene: 2.

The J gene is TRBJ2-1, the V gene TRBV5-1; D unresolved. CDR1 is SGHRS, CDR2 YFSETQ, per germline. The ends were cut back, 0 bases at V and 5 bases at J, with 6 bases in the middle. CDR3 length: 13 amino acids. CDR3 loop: CASSLVVDNEQFF. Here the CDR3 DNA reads TGCGCCAGCAGCTTGGTAGTGGACAATGAGCAGTTCTTC.

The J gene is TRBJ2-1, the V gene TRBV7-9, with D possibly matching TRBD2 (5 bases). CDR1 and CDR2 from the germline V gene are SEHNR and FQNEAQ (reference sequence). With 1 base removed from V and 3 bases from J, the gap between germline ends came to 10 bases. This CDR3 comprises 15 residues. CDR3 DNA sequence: TGTGCCAGCAGCTTAGTACTAGACATCTACAATGAGCAGTTCTTC. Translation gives CASSLVLDIYNEQFF.